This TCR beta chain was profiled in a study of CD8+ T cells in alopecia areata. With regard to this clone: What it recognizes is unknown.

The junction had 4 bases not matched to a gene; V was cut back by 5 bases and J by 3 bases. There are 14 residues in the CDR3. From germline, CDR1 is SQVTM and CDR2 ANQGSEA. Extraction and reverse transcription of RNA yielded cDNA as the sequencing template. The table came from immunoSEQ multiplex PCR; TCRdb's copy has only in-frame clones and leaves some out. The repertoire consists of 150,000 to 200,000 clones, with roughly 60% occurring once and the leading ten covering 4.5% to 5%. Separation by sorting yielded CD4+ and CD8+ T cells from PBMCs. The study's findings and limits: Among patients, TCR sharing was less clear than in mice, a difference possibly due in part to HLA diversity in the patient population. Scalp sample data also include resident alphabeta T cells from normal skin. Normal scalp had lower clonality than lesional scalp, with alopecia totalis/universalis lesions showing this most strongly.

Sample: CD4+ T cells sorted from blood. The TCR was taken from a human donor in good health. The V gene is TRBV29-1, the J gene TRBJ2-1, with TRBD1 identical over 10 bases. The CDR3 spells CSVLGTGVYNEQFF. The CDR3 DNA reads TGCAGCGTTTTAGGGACAGGGGTCTACAATGAGCAGTTCTTC.